Described below is a single TCR beta chain sequence and its context. Its antigen is unidentified. A much more abundant neighbour one base away suggests this may be a read error. The data stem from a study of T cells in Graves' hyperthyroidism and ophthalmopathy. Researchers amplified the TCR beta CDR3 regions from RNA transcripts. With the HTBI primer set, the TCR CDR3 went through a first round of RT-PCR. TCRdb independently ran MiXCR on the multiplex PCR reads; one entry per CDR3 protein. Found here are approximately 320,000 distinct CDR3 sequences, roughly 17% of them singletons; the top ten hold roughly 31%. Broader study findings: From stable hyperthyroidism, ophthalmopathy was separated by a 13 V-J model.

V was cut by 7 bases and J by 8 bases, with 17 bases left in between. Looked up from germline, CDR1 is LGHDT and CDR2 is YNNKEL (reference sequence). The CDR3 runs to 13 residues. Investigators excluded patients with uncontrolled infection, other autoimmune disease, pregnancy or lactation. Sample: blood. The chain recombines TRBV3-1 with TRBJ1-2, with D possibly matching TRBD1 (6 bases). This receptor was taken from a man younger than 45 with Graves' hyperthyroidism. DNA of the CDR3: TGTGCCAGCAATCAACAGGGCGATCGGGGCTACACCTTC. Protein: CASNQQGDRGYTF.